This note documents a single T cell receptor beta chain sequence. The CDR3 is 12 residues long. Germline values: CDR1 MNHEY, CDR2 SVGAGI. V lost 5 bases and J 5 bases, leaving 9 bases between the germline ends. Assay: immunoSEQ multiplex PCR; the TCRdb copy retains only in-frame clones and omits some. Of under 200,000 clones listed, roughly 81% are singletons. This record belongs to a study of blood T cell repertoires in COVID-19. This chain uses TRBV6-5 with TRBJ1-2; D not resolved. The TCR sequence derives from a woman of 80 years or more with acute or convalescent COVID-19. Sequencing was done on a sample of peripheral blood. The CDR3 reads CASSNRDYGYTF. The CDR3 nucleotides are TGTGCCAGCAGTAACCGGGATTATGGCTACACCTTC.